A single sample gave rise to the 3 T cell receptor beta chains below, sequenced in a study of cytomegalovirus exposure and HLA in healthy donors. The study ran its PCR with 60 Vbeta and 13 Jbeta primers. Profiling relied on immunoSEQ multiplex PCR, and the TCRdb table lists in-frame clones only, not all of them. This table holds just over 80,000 clones, 78% found once. The specimen was PBMCs. These receptors came from a young man in good health and CMV-seropositive.

This sequence joins TRBV9 and TRBJ2-3, with TRBD1 matching 10 bases. This CDR3 comprises 15 residues. Trimming removed 0 bases from V and 4 bases from J; junction bases left unmatched: 2. Germline CDR1 SGDLS, CDR2 YYNGEE. DNA for the CDR3: TGTGCCAGCAGCGTAGTGGGACAGGGGCCAGATACGCAGTATTTT. Its translation is CASSVVGQGPDTQYF.

V is TRBV19 and J is TRBJ1-3, with D unresolved. The germline CDR1 and CDR2 sequences are LNHDA and SQIVND (reference sequence). V gave up 10 bases and J gave up 7 bases, with 11 bases separating them. The CDR3 contains 11 residues. The CDR3: CATRGGNTIYF. CDR3 DNA sequence: TGTGCCACCCGCGGCGGTAACACCATATATTTT.

This clone came up a few times. The chain couples TRBV6-4 to TRBJ2-1; D perhaps matches TRBD2 (5 bases). V was trimmed by 2 bases and J by 6 bases, leaving 14 bases between them. The CDR3 runs 15 residues. Germline V gene lookup returns CDR1 MRHNA and CDR2 SNTAGT. CDR3 amino acids: CASSDSGGAFNEQFF. In DNA form, the CDR3 reads TGTGCCAGCAGTGACAGCGGCGGAGCCTTCAATGAGCAGTTCTTC.